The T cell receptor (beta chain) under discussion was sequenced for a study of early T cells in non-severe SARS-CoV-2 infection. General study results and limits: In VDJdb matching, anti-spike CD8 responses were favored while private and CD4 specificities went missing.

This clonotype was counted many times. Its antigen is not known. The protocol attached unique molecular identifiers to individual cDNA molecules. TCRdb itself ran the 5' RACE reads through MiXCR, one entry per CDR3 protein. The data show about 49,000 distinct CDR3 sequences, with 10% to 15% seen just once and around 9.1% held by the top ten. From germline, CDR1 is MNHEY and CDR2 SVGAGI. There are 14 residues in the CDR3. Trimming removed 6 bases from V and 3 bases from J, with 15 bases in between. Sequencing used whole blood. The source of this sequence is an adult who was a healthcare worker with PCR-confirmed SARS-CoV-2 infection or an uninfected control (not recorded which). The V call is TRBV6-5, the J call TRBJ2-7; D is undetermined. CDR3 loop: CASSPLAQFYEQYF. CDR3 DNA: TGTGCCAGCAGCCCACTCGCACAATTCTACGAGCAGTACTTC.